The rows below give T cell receptor beta chains drawn from one sample of a study of OX40 agonist ivuxolimab in advanced cancers. The protocol was immunoSEQ multiplex PCR, while the TCRdb copy is restricted to in-frame clones and leaves out a portion. This table holds tens of thousands of clones, roughly 80% found once. The material was CD4+ or CD8+ T cells sorted from blood, obtained in a trial of the OX40 agonist ivuxolimab. The receptors here all came from an adult with an advanced solid tumor such as melanoma, head and neck, liver or kidney cancer. Each CDR3 is given with its conserved first and last residue. D genes are given only for firm matches. Only some rows state a clone size, as once, few, many or a class for expanded clones.

J | D | V | size | CDR3 | DNA
TRBJ1-2 | TRBD1 | TRBV19 | few | CASTWDRGTYGYTF | TGTGCCAGTACCTGGGACAGGGGCACCTATGGCTACACCTTC
TRBJ1-6 | NA | TRBV27 | NA | CASSLYGGRNSPLHF | TGTGCCAGCAGTTTATATGGGGGGAGGAATTCACCCCTCCACTTT
TRBJ2-3 | TRBD2 | TRBV16 | few | CASSPLAGGSKKRKDTQYF | TGTGCCAGCAGCCCCTTAGCGGGGGGTTCGAAGAAGCGGAAAGATACGCAGTATTTT
TRBJ1-4 | NA | TRBV6-1 | NA | CASSPGWGNEKLFF | TGTGCCAGCAGCCCAGGGTGGGGTAATGAAAAACTGTTTTTT
TRBJ2-5 | NA | TRBV29-1 | NA | CSVNEAQETQYF | TGCAGCGTAAACGAGGCACAAGAGACCCAGTACTTC
TRBJ2-3 | NA | TRBV6-6 | once | CASSYLLFTDTQYF | TGTGCCAGCAGTTACCTCCTATTCACAGATACGCAGTATTTT
TRBJ2-1 | TRBD2 | TRBV5-1 | NA | CASSSRGGSSYNEQFF | TGCGCCAGCAGCTCCCGGGGGGGGAGCTCCTACAATGAGCAGTTCTTC
TRBJ2-4 | TRBD2 | TRBV5-7 | NA | CASSRGGF | TGTGCCAGCAGCCGCGGGGGCTTC
TRBJ2-1 | TRBD2 | TRBV28 | NA | CASSSGSGGGSEQFF | TGTGCCAGCAGTTCGGGGTCGGGAGGGGGATCTGAGCAGTTCTTC
TRBJ2-1 | NA | TRBV21-1 | NA | CASSRARFNEQFF | TGTGCCAGCAGCAGGGCTAGGTTTAATGAGCAGTTCTTC
TRBJ2-5 | NA | TRBV7-2 | NA | CASSLEVRVAETQYF | TGTGCCAGCAGCTTAGAGGTCCGGGTAGCGGAGACCCAGTACTTC
TRBJ1-5 | NA | TRBV10-2 | NA | CASRGSENQPQHF | TGCGCCAGCAGAGGCTCAGAGAATCAGCCCCAGCATTTT
TRBJ2-7 | TRBD1 | TRBV9 | NA | CASSDRPGQGLYEQYF | TGTGCCAGCAGCGACCGGCCGGGACAGGGACTCTACGAGCAGTACTTC
TRBJ2-5 | TRBD1 | TRBV5-4 | NA | CASSQGQQETQYF | TGTGCCAGCAGCCAGGGACAGCAAGAGACCCAGTACTTC
TRBJ1-1 | NA | TRBV6-4 | few | CASSDGPTSEGTEAFF | TGTGCCAGCAGTGACGGTCCTACCTCGGAGGGCACTGAAGCTTTCTTT
TRBJ1-2 | TRBD1 | TRBV2 | NA | CASSKLDRSQGYTF | TGTGCCAGCAGTAAACTGGACAGGAGTCAAGGCTACACCTTC
TRBJ2-7 | NA | TRBV2 | NA | CASSKLLTNPREQYF | TGTGCCAGCAGTAAGTTATTGACTAATCCTAGAGAGCAGTACTTC
TRBJ1-2 | NA | TRBV2 | NA | CASSWKQDNYGYTF | TGTGCCAGCAGTTGGAAGCAGGATAACTATGGCTACACCTTC
TRBJ2-6 | NA | TRBV18 | NA | CASSPLDSGANVLTF | TGTGCCAGCTCACCTCTCGACTCTGGGGCCAACGTCCTGACTTTC
TRBJ1-2 | TRBD1 | TRBV5-1 | few | CASSWDRGAYGYTF | TGCGCCAGCAGCTGGGACAGGGGGGCGTATGGCTACACCTTC
TRBJ1-2 | NA | TRBV5-5 | few | CASSFSYGGTYGYTF | TGTGCCAGCAGCTTTTCGTACGGAGGCACCTATGGCTACACCTTC
TRBJ1-2 | TRBD1 | TRBV19 | NA | CASSTGQGARGYTF | TGTGCCAGTAGTACCGGACAGGGGGCGCGGGGCTACACCTTC
TRBJ1-2 | TRBD1 | TRBV19 | NA | CASSLSGTGTYGYTF | TGTGCCAGTAGTCTCTCCGGGACAGGGACCTATGGCTACACCTTC
TRBJ1-5 | NA | TRBV6-5 | NA | CASSYTASQPQHF | TGTGCCAGCAGTTACACAGCCTCTCAGCCCCAGCATTTT
TRBJ1-2 | NA | TRBV6-6 | NA | CASSVRINYGYTF | TGTGCCAGCAGCGTACGCATAAACTATGGCTACACCTTC
TRBJ2-5 | TRBD2 | TRBV4-1 | few | CASSQGTGGPVETQYF | TGCGCCAGCAGCCAAGGGACGGGAGGGCCGGTAGAGACCCAGTACTTC
TRBJ1-6 | NA | TRBV18 | NA | CASSGRDENSPLHF | TGTGCCAGCTCAGGAAGGGACGAAAATTCACCCCTCCACTTT
TRBJ2-5 | NA | TRBV9 | NA | CASSGGPLETQYF | TGTGCCAGCAGCGGGGGGCCTCTGGAGACCCAGTACTTC
TRBJ1-1 | NA | TRBV19 | NA | CASSQGQKRNTEAFF | TGTGCCAGTAGTCAAGGACAGAAGAGGAACACTGAAGCTTTCTTT
TRBJ2-6 | NA | TRBV2 | NA | CASPRRVLSGANVLTF | TGTGCCAGCCCTCGTCGGGTCCTCTCTGGGGCCAACGTCCTGACTTTC
TRBJ2-7 | NA | TRBV9 | NA | CASSVGGQGRYEQYF | TGTGCCAGCAGCGTAGGGGGGCAGGGCCGCTACGAGCAGTACTTC
TRBJ1-4 | TRBD1 | TRBV9 | NA | CASSRDSYNEKLFF | TGTGCCAGCAGCCGGGACAGCTATAATGAAAAACTGTTTTTT
TRBJ2-7 | TRBD1 | TRBV7-3 | NA | CASSSTGGASAGIYEQYF | TGTGCCAGCAGCTCGACAGGGGGCGCGAGTGCGGGGATCTACGAGCAGTACTTC
TRBJ1-6 | NA | TRBV9 | NA | CASSASPGGNSPLHF | TGTGCCAGCAGCGCCTCCCCTGGAGGGAATTCACCCCTCCACTTT
TRBJ1-5 | TRBD1 | TRBV18 | NA | CASSQDRGRNQPQHF | TGTGCCAGCTCCCAGGACAGGGGACGTAATCAGCCCCAGCATTTT
TRBJ2-3 | TRBD2 | TRBV28 | NA | CASSFRTSGRSARVDTQYF | TGTGCCAGCAGTTTCCGGACTAGCGGGAGATCAGCTCGTGTTGATACGCAGTATTTT
TRBJ1-1 | NA | TRBV29-1 | NA | CSVEATGTAFF | TGCAGCGTTGAAGCAACGGGAACTGCTTTCTTT
TRBJ1-1 | NA | TRBV30 | NA | CAFTVRTEAFF | TGTGCCTTCACAGTACGAACTGAAGCTTTCTTT
TRBJ2-1 | TRBD2 | TRBV18 | NA | CASSPKAGGIEQFF | TGTGCCAGCTCACCAAAAGCGGGGGGGATTGAGCAGTTCTTC
TRBJ1-5 | NA | TRBV6-5 | NA | CASTDKGPSNQPQHF | TGTGCCAGCACGGACAAGGGTCCCAGCAATCAGCCCCAGCATTTT
TRBJ1-6 | TRBD1 | TRBV29-1 | NA | CSVRDSSYNSPLHF | TGCAGCGTTCGGGACAGCTCCTATAATTCACCCCTCCACTTT